The 29 T cell receptor beta chains presented below share a single source sample, sequenced in a study of T cells in Graves' hyperthyroidism and ophthalmopathy. TCR beta CDR3 sequences were amplified from RNA transcripts. First-round RT-PCR with HTBI primers amplified the TCR CDR3 region. TCRdb re-analysed the multiplex PCR reads in MiXCR, keeping a single row per CDR3 protein. This sample carries around 350,000 distinct CDR3 sequences, roughly 25% of them seen once, and the ten largest clones take about 73%. Material for sequencing was blood. These receptors all stem from a man aged 50-60 years with Graves' hyperthyroidism.

This clonotype was recorded many times. The chain combines TRBV4-1 with TRBJ2-7; the D is unclear. This CDR3 comprises 15 residues. Per germline, CDR1 MGHRA and CDR2 YSYEKL. The germline V and J ends were trimmed by 1 base and 2 bases, with 12 bases remaining between them. CDR3 amino acids: CASSQVGRSPYEQYF. The CDR3, as DNA: TGCGCCAGCAGCCAAGTGGGCCGCAGCCCCTACGAGCAGTACTTC.

This chain uses TRBV12-5 with TRBJ2-1, with TRBD2 matching 10 bases. Germline CDR1 is LGHNT and CDR2 is FRNRAP. With 7 bases clipped from V and 9 bases from J, the junction kept 15 bases outside the gene matches. CDR3 length equals 16 residues. In DNA, the CDR3 is TGTGCTAGTGTGACAAGCGGGAGGGCCCACAATGTTGAGCAGTTCTTC. Its translation: CASVTSGRAHNVEQFF. Full variable domain (rest looked up from reference TRBV12-5 and TRBJ2-1): DARVTQTPRHKVTEMGQEVTMRCQPILGHNTVFWYRQTMMQGLELLAYFRNRAPLDDSGMPKDRFSAEMPDATLATLKIQPSEPRDSAVYFCASVTSGRAHNVEQFFGPGTRLTVL.

In its sample, this clonotype was seen a few times. This chain joins TRBV24-1 and TRBJ2-3; D gene ambiguous. Per the germline V gene, CDR1 is KGHDR and CDR2 is SFDVKD. Between the trimmed V and J ends, which lost 4 bases and 4 bases, there was a span of 14 bases. The CDR3 is made up of 15 amino acids. CDR3 amino acids: CATSDPSAGSDTQYF. CDR3 nucleotides: TGTGCCACCAGTGACCCCTCGGCAGGTTCAGATACGCAGTATTTT.

This clonotype occurred a few times. The chain joins TRBV30 to TRBJ1-2; D ambiguous. Germline-derived CDR1 and CDR2 are GTSNPN and SVGIG (reference sequence). V lost 0 bases to trimming and J lost 0 bases, with 5 bases between them. The CDR3 length is 13 residues. Here the CDR3 reads CAWSVGTNYGYTF. The CDR3 nucleotides are TGTGCCTGGAGTGTGGGGACTAACTATGGCTACACCTTC.

V gene TRBV7-3 combines with J gene TRBJ2-6, with D unclear. The V end was cut by 0 bases, the J end by 2 bases, with 5 bases between. Germline loops: CDR1 SGHTA, CDR2 FQGTGA. This CDR3 comprises 15 residues. CDR3 sequence reads: CASSLTSAGANVLTF. In DNA, the CDR3 is TGTGCCAGCAGCTTAACTTCGGCTGGGGCCAACGTCCTGACTTTC.

This clonotype was detected many times. This chain joins TRBV18 and TRBJ2-3; no firm D call. The CDR3 loop spans 12 amino acids. V lost 1 base and J 6 bases, leaving 5 bases between the germline ends. Per germline, CDR1 KGHSH and CDR2 LQKENI. CDR3: CASSPLPDTQYF. The CDR3 bases are TGTGCCAGCTCACCACTCCCGGATACGCAGTATTTT.

The J gene is TRBJ2-5, the V gene TRBV6-5, with 16 bases lining up with TRBD2. The CDR3 runs to 19 residues. Germline V gene lookup returns CDR1 MNHEY and CDR2 SVGAGI. V dropped 4 bases and J dropped 5; count of bases not matched to a gene: 13. CDR3 residues: CASSSPPGLAGGPGETQYF. DNA for the CDR3: TGTGCCAGCAGTTCACCGCCGGGACTAGCGGGAGGGCCGGGGGAGACCCAGTACTTC.

This chain uses TRBV2 with TRBJ1-5; D perhaps matches TRBD1 (5 bases). CDR1 SNHLY and CDR2 FYNNEI come from the germline V gene. V was cut by 7 bases and J by 7 bases, with 20 bases left in between. There are 15 residues in the CDR3. CDR3 region: CASKEPGRPGQPQHF. CDR3 nucleotides: TGTGCCAGCAAGGAGCCGGGGCGCCCGGGGCAGCCCCAGCATTTT. The variable domain in full, with the rest retrieved from reference TRBV2 and TRBJ1-5, is EPEVTQTPSHQVTQMGQEVILRCVPISNHLYFYWYRQILGQKVEFLVSFYNNEISEKSEIFDDQFSVERPDGSNFTLKIRSTKLEDSAMYFCASKEPGRPGQPQHFGDGTRLSIL.

This clonotype has more than one count but fewer than ten. The gene calls are TRBV11-2 and TRBJ2-1; D is unresolved. V was trimmed by 5 bases and J by 13 bases, leaving 15 bases between them. Germline lookup yields CDR1 SGHAT and CDR2 FQNNGV. The CDR3 loop spans 12 amino acids. The CDR3 region is CASSRPSQTQFF. The CDR3 nucleotides read TGTGCCAGCAGCCGTCCGTCGCAGACTCAGTTCTTC.

A word on this clonotype: It may be a read error: a sequence one base away is much more abundant. This chain joins TRBV7-2 and TRBJ2-1; the match to TRBD2 covers 12 bases. CDR1 and CDR2 from the germline V gene are SGHTA and FQGNSA. The J segment lost 9 bases and the V segment lost 0 bases, leaving 3 bases of the junction unmatched. The CDR3 runs 15 residues. The CDR3 sequence is CASSLAASGGGEQFF. Here the CDR3 DNA reads TGTGCCAGCAGCTTAGCGGCTAGCGGGGGGGGTGAGCAGTTCTTC.

This clonotype was recorded a few times. J is TRBJ2-3 and V is TRBV7-3; TRBD2 aligns across 9 bases. The germline CDR1 and CDR2 sequences are SGHTA and FQGTGA. V shed 5 bases, J shed 2 bases, and the junction held 2 bases outside the gene matches. The CDR3 covers 14 residues. As DNA, the CDR3 is TGTGCCAGCAGCCCTAGCGGGAACACAGATACGCAGTATTTT. It is translated as CASSPSGNTDTQYF.

This sequence joins TRBV27 and TRBJ2-7; D not resolved. The V end lost 8 bases, the J end lost 0 bases, and 11 bases lay between the germline ends. Germline V gene lookup returns CDR1 MNHEY and CDR2 SMNVEV (reference sequence). The CDR3 covers 13 residues. CDR3 in amino acids: CASSVQSSYEQYF. DNA of the CDR3: TGTGCCAGCTCTGTACAGAGCTCCTACGAGCAGTACTTC.

The chain is built from TRBV20-1 and TRBJ2-7; D gene unclear. This CDR3 has 16 amino acids. V lost 0 bases, J lost 0 bases, and 15 bases lay in between. The germline CDR1 and CDR2 sequences are DFQATT and SNEGSKA (reference sequence). CDR3 protein: CSARDESMDPSYEQYF. CDR3 sequence (DNA): TGCAGTGCTAGAGATGAAAGCATGGACCCCTCCTACGAGCAGTACTTC.

This clonotype has a handful of counts. The chain uses TRBV19 and TRBJ2-5, with 10 bases fitting TRBD1. The CDR3 contains 15 residues. V lost 4 bases and J lost 2; bases outside the gene matches: 4. In germline, CDR1 is LNHDA, CDR2 SQIVND (reference sequence). CDR3 region: CASSTGTGVQETQYF. For the CDR3, the DNA is TGTGCCAGTAGTACCGGGACAGGGGTTCAAGAGACCCAGTACTTC.

This clonotype occurred many times. This chain joins TRBV7-2 and TRBJ2-7, with 7 bases identical to TRBD1. Germline values: CDR1 SGHTA, CDR2 FQGNSA. V lost 4 bases and J lost 4; bases outside the gene matches: 7. The CDR3 consists of 14 residues. As DNA, the CDR3 is TGTGCCAGCAGCTATGGACAGGCCTGGTACGAGCAGTACTTC. The encoded protein is CASSYGQAWYEQYF.

The chain combines TRBV6-1 with TRBJ2-7, with D hard to call. Germline V CDR1 and CDR2: MNHNS, SASEGT. V lost 7 bases to trimming and J lost 3 bases, with 10 bases between them. This CDR3 comprises 12 residues. As DNA, the CDR3 is TGTGCCAGCACGAGTCTGGACTACGAGCAGTACTTC. Translating gives CASTSLDYEQYF.

This clonotype was seen more than once but under ten times. The chain is built from TRBV9 and TRBJ2-3; D is possibly TRBD2 (6 bases). Germline CDR1 and CDR2: SGDLS and YYNGEE. This CDR3 is 15 amino acids long. Trimming left V 0 bases short and J 2 bases short, with 10 bases between. The CDR3 loop reads CASSVDPGLTDTQYF. The CDR3 coding sequence is TGTGCCAGCAGCGTAGACCCGGGACTCACAGATACGCAGTATTTT.

Only a few counts were recorded for this clonotype. Here the CDR3 reads CASSQGPSMNTEAFF. The CDR3 DNA is TGTGCCAGCTCACAGGGTCCATCAATGAACACTGAAGCTTTCTTT. The chain recombines TRBV27 with TRBJ1-1; possibly TRBD1 for D (6 bases). The ends were cut back, 8 bases at V and 0 bases at J, with 16 bases in the middle. Per germline, CDR1 MNHEY and CDR2 SMNVEV (reference sequence). This CDR3 contains 15 residues.

Comments on this clonotype: The junction departs from germline at one end; a sequencing error may be responsible. V gene TRBV6-1 combines with J gene TRBJ2-7, with 10 bases identical to TRBD1. The CDR3 contains 16 residues. Germline V gives CDR1 MNHNS, CDR2 SASEGT. CDR3 DNA: TGTGCCAGCAATGAAGAACCCCGGACAGGGGGCTACGAGCAGTACTTC. It yields the protein CASNEEPRTGGYEQYF.

DNA for the CDR3: TGTGCCAGCAGTTACGGTCCAGGACAGGGTATGAACACTGAAGCTTTCTTT. It is translated as CASSYGPGQGMNTEAFF. The chain employs TRBV6-5 and TRBJ1-1; 8 bases map to TRBD1. V lost 2 bases to trimming and J lost 0 bases; unmatched junction nucleotides: 8. The germline V gene has CDR1 MNHEY and CDR2 SVGAGI. This CDR3 spans 17 amino acids.

This clonotype was seen once. The chain recombines TRBV11-2 with TRBJ2-2; D gene uncertain. This CDR3 has 17 residues. Trimming pared 1 base from V and 5 bases from J, leaving 17 bases between. The V gene's germline CDR1 is SGHAT and CDR2 FQNNGV. This CDR3 reads CASSLGVRRPRTGELFF. The CDR3 DNA follows: TGTGCCAGCAGCTTAGGGGTCAGGAGACCCCGGACCGGGGAGCTGTTTTTT.

The chain uses TRBV6-1 and TRBJ1-2; TRBD1 matches 7 bases. The V segment lost 7 bases and the J segment 2 bases; nucleotides outside the gene matches: 4. Germline V CDR1 and CDR2: MNHNS, SASEGT. This CDR3 spans 13 amino acids. The CDR3: CASKMGQNYGYTF. The CDR3 region has the DNA TGTGCCAGCAAAATGGGACAGAACTATGGCTACACCTTC.

This clonotype was observed many times. This sequence joins TRBV6-2 or TRBV6-3 and TRBJ2-1, with D possibly matching TRBD1 (6 bases). Germline V gives CDR1 MNHEY, CDR2 SVGEGT. The CDR3 extends over 15 amino acids. V was pared by 7 bases and J by 3 bases, with 16 bases between. CDR3 region: CASTDRTANYNEQFF. For the CDR3, the DNA is TGTGCCAGCACCGACCGGACAGCGAACTACAATGAGCAGTTCTTC.

V gene TRBV7-6 combines with J gene TRBJ1-5, with TRBD1 as a possible D gene (5 bases). Trimming removed 0 bases from V and 8 bases from J, with 17 bases in between. The germline gives CDR1 SGHVS, CDR2 FNYEAQ. This CDR3 is 16 amino acids long. CDR3: CASSLAAFGTGEPQHF. The CDR3 region has the DNA TGTGCCAGCAGCTTAGCCGCTTTCGGGACCGGAGAGCCCCAGCATTTT.

This chain links TRBV29-1 with TRBJ1-2, with 9 nucleotides matching TRBD1. The CDR3 has 13 residues. After removal of 7 bases from V and 0 bases from J, the junction contained 3 bases not matched to a gene. Germline V gives CDR1 SQVTM, CDR2 ANQGSEA. The CDR3 loop is CSAGTGPNYGYTF. The CDR3, as DNA: TGCAGCGCAGGGACAGGGCCTAACTATGGCTACACCTTC.

The chain has TRBV7-3 and TRBJ2-7; D unclear. Trimming pared 2 bases from V and 11 bases from J, leaving 16 bases between. Germline V gene data show CDR1 as SGHTA and CDR2 as FQGTGA. The CDR3 length is 13 residues. CDR3 loop: CASSLGPQDVEYF. CDR3 DNA sequence: TGTGCCAGCAGCTTAGGGCCTCAGGACGTGGAGTACTTC.

The V call is TRBV7-2, the J call TRBJ2-3, with 12 bases lining up with TRBD2. The V segment lost 7 bases and the J segment 5 bases; nucleotides outside the gene matches: 7. Germline V gene sequence: CDR1 SGHTA, CDR2 FQGNSA. There are 15 residues in the CDR3. The CDR3: CASTHPGLAGDTQYF. The CDR3 DNA follows: TGTGCCAGCACCCATCCGGGACTAGCGGGAGATACGCAGTATTTT.

This clonotype appeared a few times. The chain couples TRBV24-1 to TRBJ2-1; TRBD2 matches at 11 bases. The junction had 6 bases not matched to a gene; V was cut back by 3 bases and J by 3 bases. CDR3 length: 17 residues. Germline CDR1 and CDR2: KGHDR and SFDVKD. The CDR3 sequence is CATSDLAGGPNYNEQFF. CDR3 nucleotides: TGTGCCACCAGTGATCTAGCGGGAGGCCCAAACTACAATGAGCAGTTCTTC.

This clonotype was picked up a small number of times. The chain links TRBV10-3 to TRBJ2-7, with 13 nucleotides matching TRBD2. There are 17 residues in the CDR3. Germline V lookup: CDR1 ENHRY, CDR2 SYGVKD. V shed 5 bases and J 3 bases; nucleotides not matched to a gene: 10. The CDR3 loop is CAISKTSGRALDYEQYF. The CDR3 bases are TGTGCCATCAGTAAAACTAGCGGGAGGGCCCTCGACTACGAGCAGTACTTC.